Below, 27 T cell receptor beta chains from the same sample are listed, as sequenced in a study of T cell repertoires in cytomegalovirus infection. Their cognate antigens are unknown. TCRdb redid the calling of the reads with MiXCR, one entry per CDR3 protein. The table records approximately 270,000 distinct CDR3 sequences, around 20% of them present only once. This material consisted of cultured PBMCs, taken from culture after CMV antigen stimulation. These receptors originate from a human donor in good health (CMV status not recorded). Some clones in this sample may be carry-over from other donors' samples.

The rearrangement links TRBV6-2 or TRBV6-3 to TRBJ2-7; maybe TRBD2 (5 bases). This CDR3 has 12 residues. With 6 bases removed from V and 5 bases from J, the gap between germline ends came to 11 bases. The germline V gene encodes CDR1 MNHEY and CDR2 SVGEGT. CDR3: CASRDNSDEQYF. The CDR3 nucleotides are TGTGCCAGCAGGGATAATAGCGACGAGCAGTACTTC.

The sample holds a few counts of this clonotype. The rearrangement uses TRBV6-5 and TRBJ1-1; D is ambiguous. CDR3 length equals 16 residues. The germline CDR1 and CDR2 sequences are MNHEY and SVGAGI. Trimming cost V 2 bases and J 0 bases, with 13 bases left between them. The CDR3 region is CASSYGSVAMNTEAFF. CDR3 in DNA: TGTGCCAGCAGTTACGGATCGGTTGCGATGAACACTGAAGCTTTCTTT.

The chain has TRBV24-1 and TRBJ2-2; D might be TRBD1 (6 bases). The CDR3 extends over 16 amino acids. From germline, CDR1 is KGHDR and CDR2 SFDVKD. V lost 0 bases and J lost 4, with 11 bases in between. CDR3 in DNA: TGTGCCACCAGTGATTTGAACAGGGCTGGCACCGGGGAGCTGTTTTTT. Its translation is CATSDLNRAGTGELFF.

The CDR3 nucleotides are TGTGCCAGCAGGGAGAGGGGACTAGCGGGAATGAGGGAGCAGTTCTTC. It encodes CASRERGLAGMREQFF. The chain recombines TRBV2 with TRBJ2-1; 13 bases agree with TRBD2. The CDR3 covers 16 residues. V lost 6 bases to trimming and J lost 10 bases; unmatched junction nucleotides: 12. Germline V gene data show CDR1 as SNHLY and CDR2 as FYNNEI.

This clonotype has just a few counts. This sequence joins TRBV28 and TRBJ2-3, with 8 bases that match TRBD2. Germline V lookup: CDR1 MDHEN, CDR2 SYDVKM. There are 17 residues in the CDR3. With 7 bases clipped from V and 3 bases from J, the junction kept 15 bases outside the gene matches. The CDR3 DNA follows: TGTGCCAGCACCGCCTCTAAGTCCGGGACTAGAACAGATACGCAGTATTTT. It is translated as CASTASKSGTRTDTQYF.

The CDR3 DNA sequence: TGCAGTGGAAGGCCTAGCGGGAGTGGTACGCAGTATTTT. Protein: CSGRPSGSGTQYF. The chain combines TRBV20-1 with TRBJ2-3, with 10 bases aligning to TRBD2. CDR3 size: 13 residues. The J segment lost 8 bases and the V segment lost 7 bases, leaving 9 bases of the junction unmatched. Germline V gene sequence: CDR1 DFQATT, CDR2 SNEGSKA (reference sequence).

This clonotype occurred a few times. The V gene is TRBV24-1, the J gene TRBJ1-2; D gene unclear. The length of the CDR3 is 12 residues. Germline-derived CDR1 and CDR2 are KGHDR and SFDVKD. V was pared by 0 bases and J by 7 bases, with 5 bases between. Here the CDR3 reads CATSDLWGGYTF. In DNA form, the CDR3 reads TGTGCCACCAGTGATTTGTGGGGTGGCTACACCTTC.

This clonotype was counted a few times. The CDR3, as DNA: TGTGCCAGCACCGACGGACAAGCCGTACTGGGAACTGAAGCTTTCTTT. Translating it yields CASTDGQAVLGTEAFF. The chain couples TRBV12-3 or TRBV12-4 to TRBJ1-1; maybe TRBD1 (5 bases). This CDR3 contains 16 residues. Trimming removed 7 bases from V and 5 bases from J, with 23 bases in between.

This clonotype showed up just a few times. The chain links TRBV7-9 to TRBJ2-5; a weak D match, TRBD1 (6 bases). The CDR3 loop spans 14 amino acids. The V and J ends lost 5 bases and 4 bases respectively, with 14 bases between them. In germline, CDR1 is SEHNR, CDR2 FQNEAQ (reference sequence). The CDR3 sequence is CASSQPQGRETQYF. DNA of the CDR3: TGTGCCAGCAGCCAACCACAGGGTAGAGAGACCCAGTACTTC.

This clonotype turned up a few times. This chain connects TRBV7-9 to TRBJ1-2; D gene uncertain. Germline-derived CDR1 and CDR2 are SEHNR and FQNEAQ (reference sequence). The V end lost 3 bases, the J end lost 7 bases, and 12 bases lay between the germline ends. The CDR3 totals 13 residues. The CDR3 sequence: CASSLRASGGYTF. The CDR3 DNA follows: TGTGCCAGCAGCTTGCGGGCCTCCGGTGGCTACACCTTC.

The chain combines TRBV28 with TRBJ2-4, with 7 bases lining up with TRBD1. CDR3 length equals 16 residues. The germline V gene encodes CDR1 MDHEN and CDR2 SYDVKM. Trimming took 2 bases from V and 0 from J; bases not matched to a gene: 4. This chain's CDR3 is CASSLKGAIAKNIQYF. The CDR3 DNA is TGTGCCAGCAGTTTAAAGGGGGCGATAGCCAAAAACATTCAGTACTTC.

The CDR3 nucleotides are TGTGCCAGCAGCTTACAACCCGGGAGGGGGCAGCCCCAGCATTTT. Encoded protein: CASSLQPGRGQPQHF. The chain is built from TRBV7-2 and TRBJ1-5; tentative D call: TRBD1 (6 bases). The CDR3 has 15 residues. CDR1 is SGHTA, CDR2 FQGNSA, per germline. Trimming cost V 2 bases and J 7 bases, with 15 bases left between them.

This clonotype was counted a few times. The chain recombines TRBV7-8 with TRBJ1-4; 8 bases are a match to TRBD1. V was pared by 4 bases and J by 10 bases, with 14 bases of the junction left unmatched. The CDR3 runs to 16 residues. In germline, CDR1 is SGHVS, CDR2 FQNEAQ. The CDR3 DNA reads TGTGCCAGCAGCTCCCAGGGGGCGCGTTGGGGGGGAAAACTGTTTTTT. Translating it yields CASSSQGARWGGKLFF.

This CDR3 is CASSYGYEQFF. The CDR3 nucleotides are TGTGCCAGCAGTTACGGATACGAGCAGTTCTTC. The chain employs TRBV6-2 or TRBV6-3 and TRBJ2-1; no firm D call. There are 11 residues in the CDR3. The V gene's germline CDR1 is MNHEY and CDR2 SVGEGT. Deletions cut 2 bases from V and 10 bases from J, with 6 bases between.

This clonotype came up a few times. The gene calls are TRBV5-8 and TRBJ2-3; 9 nucleotides align to TRBD1. V lost 0 bases and J lost 3; bases outside the gene matches: 2. Per the germline V gene, CDR1 is SGHTS and CDR2 is YDEGEE. This CDR3 is built from 15 residues. In DNA form, the CDR3 reads TGTGCCAGCAGCTTGGAACAGGGGGCTACAGATACGCAGTATTTT. It translates to CASSLEQGATDTQYF.

The J gene is TRBJ1-5, the V gene TRBV6-1, with unresolved D. V lost 2 bases to trimming and J lost 2 bases, with 7 bases between them. The CDR3 length is 14 residues. Germline CDR1 and CDR2: MNHNS and SASEGT. The CDR3 DNA reads TGTGCCAGCAGTGAATTCCCAGGCAATCAGCCCCAGCATTTT. Encoded protein: CASSEFPGNQPQHF.

The chain links TRBV4-1 to TRBJ2-6; D not certain. This CDR3 has 17 amino acids. Germline V lookup: CDR1 MGHRA, CDR2 YSYEKL. The ends were cut back, 0 bases at V and 0 bases at J, with 9 bases in the middle. The chain's CDR3 is CASSQDQTFSGANVLTF. The CDR3 DNA sequence: TGCGCCAGCAGCCAAGATCAGACGTTCTCTGGGGCCAACGTCCTGACTTTC.

CDR3 protein: CASSPSEDYGYTF. The CDR3 DNA reads as TGTGCCAGCTCACCTTCAGAGGACTATGGCTACACCTTC. V usage is TRBV18 and J usage is TRBJ1-2; D is undetermined. The CDR3 covers 13 residues. V lost 3 bases and J lost 3, with 8 bases in between. Germline CDR1 reads KGHSH; CDR2 reads LQKENI.

This clonotype occurred a few times. The rearrangement joins TRBV28 to TRBJ2-7; D remains ambiguous. The CDR3 has 16 amino acids. CDR1 is MDHEN and CDR2 is SYDVKM in the germline V gene. V lost 2 bases to trimming and J lost 5 bases, with 19 bases between them. The CDR3, as DNA: TGTGCCAGCAGTTTACGCCCTGGGTCATCATCCCACGAGCAGTACGTC. It translates to CASSLRPGSSSHEQYV.

The rearrangement joins TRBV7-2 to TRBJ2-7, with D hard to call. Germline CDR1 is SGHTA and CDR2 is FQGNSA. Trimming removed 2 bases at V and 2 bases at J, with 25 bases between. This CDR3 is built from 19 residues. In DNA, the CDR3 is TGTGCCAGCAGCTTAAGGAGAGGCGGAAAATTCGACCCTCCCTACGAGCAGTACTTC. Translating gives CASSLRRGGKFDPPYEQYF.

This clonotype was observed a handful of times. The chain couples TRBV7-9 to TRBJ2-3; D remains unclear. V was pared by 7 bases and J by 0 bases, with 14 bases between. The CDR3 covers 15 residues. The V gene's germline CDR1 is SEHNR and CDR2 FQNEAQ (reference sequence). Here the CDR3 reads CASILSGGSTDTQYF. The CDR3, as DNA: TGTGCCAGCATTCTATCGGGCGGTAGCACAGATACGCAGTATTTT.

This clonotype was seen ten or more times. The chain links TRBV7-6 to TRBJ2-1, with 13 bases identical to TRBD2. CDR1 and CDR2 from the germline V gene are SGHVS and FNYEAQ. The CDR3 is 16 residues long. Trimming at V came to 5 bases and at J to 8 bases, leaving 9 bases not matched to a gene. In DNA form, the CDR3 reads TGTGCCAGCAGCCGGACTAGCGGGAGCCTTCACGATGAGCAGTTCTTC. It specifies CASSRTSGSLHDEQFF.

This chain connects TRBV20-1 to TRBJ1-1; 7 positions agree with TRBD1. The V segment lost 1 base and the J segment 0 bases; nucleotides outside the gene matches: 5. The germline gives CDR1 DFQATT, CDR2 SNEGSKA (reference sequence). The CDR3 spans 15 residues. This chain's CDR3 is CSARVPGTVNTEAFF. In nucleotides, the CDR3 is TGCAGTGCTAGAGTACCCGGGACAGTGAACACTGAAGCTTTCTTT.

This chain uses TRBV4-3 with TRBJ2-7; 9 nucleotides align to TRBD1. This CDR3 has 14 amino acids. Germline lookup yields CDR1 LGHNA and CDR2 YSLEER. The V and J ends lost 3 bases and 5 bases, in that order; junction bases with no gene match: 5. CDR3 sequence: CASSHGQGNDEQYF. The CDR3, as DNA: TGCGCCAGCAGCCATGGACAGGGGAACGACGAGCAGTACTTC.

There are many counts of this clonotype. A read error may produce the germline difference seen at one junction end. V usage is TRBV7-2 and J usage is TRBJ2-7, with 9 bases aligning to TRBD1. There are 13 residues in the CDR3. Germline V lookup: CDR1 SGHTA, CDR2 FQGNSA. In DNA, the CDR3 is TGTGCCAGCAGCCCGGGACAGGGAAGGGAAAAAGGGTTC. Amino acid sequence: CASSPGQGREKGF.

This clonotype was observed a few times. This rearrangement joins TRBV5-1 to TRBJ2-1, with 10 positions matching TRBD2. The CDR3 has 16 residues. Germline CDR1 and CDR2: SGHRS and YFSETQ. The V gene end was trimmed by 3 bases and the J gene end by 4 bases; junction bases not matched to a gene: 7. The CDR3 is CASSSASGRAYNEQFF. The CDR3 bases are TGCGCCAGCAGCTCTGCTAGCGGGAGAGCTTACAATGAGCAGTTCTTC. The full variable domain, in which reference TRBV5-1 and TRBJ2-1 provide the parts outside the CDR3, is KAGVTQTPRYLIKTRGQQVTLSCSPISGHRSVSWYQQTPGQGLQFLFEYFSETQRNKGNFPGRFSGRQFSNSRSEMNVSTLELGDSALYLCASSSASGRAYNEQFFGPGTRLTVL.

The V and J genes are TRBV6-2 or TRBV6-3 and TRBJ2-1, with 9 nucleotides matching TRBD1. Germline CDR1 MNHEY, CDR2 SVGEGT. The V and J ends lost 6 bases and 6 bases, in that order; junction bases with no gene match: 6. The CDR3 length is 14 residues. CDR3 nucleotide sequence: TGTGCCAGCAGCAAACAGGGGGCGGGCAATGAGCAGTTCTTC. This translates into CASSKQGAGNEQFF.